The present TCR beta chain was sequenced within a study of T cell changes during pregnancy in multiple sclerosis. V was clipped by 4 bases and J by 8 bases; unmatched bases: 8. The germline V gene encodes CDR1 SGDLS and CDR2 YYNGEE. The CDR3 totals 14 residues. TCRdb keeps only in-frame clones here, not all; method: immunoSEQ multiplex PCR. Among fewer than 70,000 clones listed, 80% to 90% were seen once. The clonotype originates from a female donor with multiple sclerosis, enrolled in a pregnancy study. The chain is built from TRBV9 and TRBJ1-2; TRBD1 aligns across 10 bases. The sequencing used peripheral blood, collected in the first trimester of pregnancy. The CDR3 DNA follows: TGTGCCAGCAGCCGGACCGGGACAGGGGACGGCTACACCTTC. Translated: CASSRTGTGDGYTF.